The clone carrying this TCR beta chain has more than one count but fewer than ten. Its antigen is currently unknown. This sample is part of a study of response to subunit inactivated influenza vaccine. Study-wide results and limits: It was suggested by the authors that few new T cells are recruited by each seasonal influenza vaccination.

Germline lookup yields CDR1 DFQATT and CDR2 SNEGSKA (reference sequence). The CDR3 totals 16 residues. V was clipped by 4 bases and J by 1 base; unmatched bases: 9. A single record per CDR3 protein comes from TCRdb applying MiXCR to the RT-PCR reads. Of about 500,000 distinct CDR3 sequences detected, 10% to 15% appear once; the ten largest clones hold less than 15%. The chain joins TRBV20-1 to TRBJ2-3, with TRBD2 matching over 9 bases. The sequence was obtained from a man aged 50-60 years who received an inactivated influenza vaccine. The input for sequencing was PBMCs from blood, taken roughly 47 days after vaccination. This chain's CDR3 is CSAMNLREGRTDTQYF. Here the CDR3 DNA reads TGCAGTGCTATGAACTTGCGGGAGGGCCGCACAGATACGCAGTATTTT.